This entry lists 18 T cell receptor beta chains sequenced from one sample in a study of blood T cell repertoires in COVID-19. Some clones are missing from TCRdb's copy, which holds only in-frame ones; the method was immunoSEQ multiplex PCR. The sample consists of about 150,000 clones, around 91% of them appearing once. Material: peripheral blood. These receptors all stem from a man in his late teens or twenties with COVID-19, enrolled during active disease.

This chain joins TRBV3-1 (or the pseudogene TRBV3-2) and TRBJ2-1; TRBD2 aligns across 7 bases. The junction had 12 bases not matched to a gene; V was cut back by 0 bases and J by 4 bases. The germline gives CDR1 LGHDT, CDR2 YNNKEL (reference sequence). This CDR3 region has 18 residues. CDR3 DNA sequence: TGTGCCAGCAGCCAAGACCCGGGGGGATTAGCAGGATACAATGAGCAGTTCTTC. This encodes CASSQDPGGLAGYNEQFF.

The CDR3 DNA follows: TGTGCCAGCAGTCGGCAGGGGAATGACTACGAGCAGTACTTC. This encodes CASSRQGNDYEQYF. This chain links TRBV25-1 with TRBJ2-7; weak D call: TRBD1 (6 bases). The V gene's germline CDR1 is MGHDK and CDR2 SYGVNS. CDR3 length: 14 residues. The V and J ends lost 5 bases and 3 bases respectively, with 14 bases between them.

The gene calls are TRBV15 and TRBJ2-7; 7 positions match TRBD1. CDR1 and CDR2 from the germline V gene are LNHNV and YYDKDF (reference sequence). Trimming at V came to 0 bases and at J to 1 base, leaving 9 bases not matched to a gene. The CDR3 spans 17 residues. The DNA for the CDR3 is TGTGCCACCAGCAGAGATCGGGGACAGAAAATTTCCTACGAGCAGTACTTC. Its translation: CATSRDRGQKISYEQYF.

V gene TRBV3-1 (or the pseudogene TRBV3-2) combines with J gene TRBJ2-2; 7 bases line up with TRBD1. The CDR3 runs 14 residues. Germline V gives CDR1 LGHDT, CDR2 YNNKEL (reference sequence). J gave up 4 bases and V 4 bases, and 3 bases lay outside the gene matches. This CDR3 is CASSLNRGTGELFF. CDR3 nucleotides: TGTGCCAGCAGCCTGAACAGGGGCACCGGGGAGCTGTTTTTT.

The rearrangement joins TRBV19 to TRBJ1-1, with 8 bases lining up with TRBD1. The J segment lost 2 bases and the V segment lost 5 bases, leaving 7 bases of the junction unmatched. Germline V gives CDR1 LNHDA, CDR2 SQIVND (reference sequence). The CDR3 has 15 amino acids. The CDR3 is CASSPQTGVNTEAFF. The CDR3 nucleotides read TGTGCCAGTAGTCCTCAGACAGGGGTAAACACTGAAGCTTTCTTT.

This clone was recorded only once. This chain joins TRBV2 and TRBJ2-7, with 7 bases lining up with TRBD1. Germline V gives CDR1 SNHLY, CDR2 FYNNEI. V shed 2 bases, J shed 2 bases, and the junction held 18 bases outside the gene matches. The CDR3 loop spans 19 amino acids. The CDR3 protein is CASSEPRDSTGIYTYEQYF. The CDR3 region has the DNA TGTGCCAGCAGTGAACCCCGAGACTCGACAGGGATATACACCTACGAGCAGTACTTC.

The V gene is TRBV7-9, the J gene TRBJ1-2, with 8 bases identical to TRBD1. This CDR3 contains 15 residues. The germline gives CDR1 SEHNR, CDR2 FQNEAQ (reference sequence). Germline trimming cut 5 bases from V and 8 bases from J; bases unmatched to any gene: 13. The CDR3 region has the DNA TGTGCCAGCAGCCCCGGGACAGGCTCCCGTCGGGGCTACACCTTC. It is translated as CASSPGTGSRRGYTF.

This clone came up once. The chain has TRBV5-1 and TRBJ2-1, with a possible D match to TRBD2 (7 bases). V lost 2 bases and J 2 bases, leaving 11 bases between the germline ends. Per germline, CDR1 SGHRS and CDR2 YFSETQ. The CDR3 is 15 amino acids. CDR3 protein: CASSLGGEPYNEQFF. The CDR3 bases are TGCGCCAGCAGCTTAGGGGGGGAGCCCTACAATGAGCAGTTCTTC. The full variable domain, its missing parts supplied by reference TRBV5-1 and TRBJ2-1, is KAGVTQTPRYLIKTRGQQVTLSCSPISGHRSVSWYQQTPGQGLQFLFEYFSETQRNKGNFPGRFSGRQFSNSRSEMNVSTLELGDSALYLCASSLGGEPYNEQFFGPGTRLTVL.

This clone is a singleton in its sample. The chain combines TRBV24-1 with TRBJ2-1; 12 bases fit TRBD2. From germline, CDR1 is KGHDR and CDR2 SFDVKD. The CDR3 consists of 17 residues. J gave up 8 bases and V 5 bases, and 12 bases lay outside the gene matches. The CDR3 reads CATSGRLAGVPLDEQFF. CDR3 sequence (DNA): TGTGCCACCAGTGGTCGACTAGCGGGAGTGCCTTTGGATGAGCAGTTCTTC.

This chain joins TRBV6-6 and TRBJ1-2, with unresolved D. Between the trimmed V and J ends, which lost 6 bases and 5 bases, there was a span of 16 bases. Germline values: CDR1 MNHNY, CDR2 SVGAGI (reference sequence). The CDR3 loop spans 14 amino acids. Here the CDR3 reads CASSQTENRYGYTF. The DNA for the CDR3 is TGTGCCAGCAGCCAAACCGAAAACCGGTATGGCTACACCTTC.

The gene calls are TRBV9 and TRBJ2-5; D may be TRBD1 (5 bases). This CDR3 has 11 residues. Germline-derived CDR1 and CDR2 are SGDLS and YYNGEE. V was cut by 4 bases and J by 5 bases, with 6 bases left in between. CDR3 sequence (DNA): TGTGCCAGCAGCCCAGGGGAGACCCAGTACTTC. It specifies CASSPGETQYF.

The chain recombines TRBV6-2 or TRBV6-3 with TRBJ2-7; D not certain. CDR1 and CDR2 (germline): MNHEY, SVGEGT. V was cut by 3 bases and J by 5 bases, with 20 bases left in between. This CDR3 is 16 amino acids long. The DNA for the CDR3 is TGTGCCAGCAGTTATGTTCGGAGTCGGCTGTTGCACGAGCAGTACTTC. Residues: CASSYVRSRLLHEQYF.

This chain links TRBV6-5 with TRBJ1-1; a weak D match, TRBD1 (5 bases). Per the germline V gene, CDR1 is MNHEY and CDR2 is SVGAGI. The ends were cut back, 8 bases at V and 4 bases at J, with 20 bases in the middle. The CDR3 sequence is 15 residues long. The CDR3 sequence is CASFDASREATEAFF. The CDR3 DNA follows: TGTGCCAGCTTCGACGCTAGCAGGGAGGCCACTGAAGCTTTCTTT.

V is TRBV9 and J is TRBJ2-5; 7 nucleotides align to TRBD2. CDR1 and CDR2 from the germline V gene are SGDLS and YYNGEE. There are 16 residues in the CDR3. Germline trimming cut 0 bases from V and 2 bases from J; bases unmatched to any gene: 7. The CDR3 here is CASSVEDRAGQETQYF. CDR3 coding DNA: TGTGCCAGCAGCGTAGAGGATCGAGCGGGGCAAGAGACCCAGTACTTC.

The chain has TRBV19 and TRBJ1-2; 7 bases fit TRBD1. CDR1 is LNHDA, CDR2 SQIVND, per germline (reference sequence). The V gene end was trimmed by 0 bases and the J gene end by 5 bases; junction bases not matched to a gene: 6. This CDR3 contains 15 residues. The CDR3 DNA is TGTGCCAGTAGTATAGATGGAGGGGGCGGATATGGCTACACCTTC. Its translation: CASSIDGGGGYGYTF.

The chain carries TRBV28 and TRBJ2-2; 7 bases are a match to TRBD1. The CDR3 consists of 17 residues. The V gene end was trimmed by 5 bases and the J gene end by 7 bases; junction bases not matched to a gene: 16. Germline lookup yields CDR1 MDHEN and CDR2 SYDVKM. The CDR3 DNA reads as TGTGCCAGCAGTATAACGGGACAGAATGTTTTCGTCGGGGAGCTGTTTTTT. Protein product: CASSITGQNVFVGELFF.

The rearrangement uses TRBV7-3 and TRBJ2-7; a weak D match, TRBD1 (6 bases). CDR3 length: 14 amino acids. Trimming pared 5 bases from V and 7 bases from J, leaving 18 bases between. Per germline, CDR1 SGHTA and CDR2 FQGTGA. As DNA, the CDR3 is TGTGCCAGCAGCACCGACAGGTACTTGGGGGAGCAGTACTTC. It encodes CASSTDRYLGEQYF.

The table lists this clone with a count of one. At one of its ends the junction is not consistent with the germline gene, which may arise from a read error. J is TRBJ1-4 and V is TRBV4-3, with a tentative D call TRBD1 (6 bases). The CDR3 sequence is 15 residues long. The V gene's germline CDR1 is LGHNA and CDR2 YSLEER. The CDR3 region is CASSQDTGLGEKLLF. CDR3 DNA sequence: TGCGCCAGCAGCCAAGATACAGGGTTAGGAGAAAAACTGCTTTTT.